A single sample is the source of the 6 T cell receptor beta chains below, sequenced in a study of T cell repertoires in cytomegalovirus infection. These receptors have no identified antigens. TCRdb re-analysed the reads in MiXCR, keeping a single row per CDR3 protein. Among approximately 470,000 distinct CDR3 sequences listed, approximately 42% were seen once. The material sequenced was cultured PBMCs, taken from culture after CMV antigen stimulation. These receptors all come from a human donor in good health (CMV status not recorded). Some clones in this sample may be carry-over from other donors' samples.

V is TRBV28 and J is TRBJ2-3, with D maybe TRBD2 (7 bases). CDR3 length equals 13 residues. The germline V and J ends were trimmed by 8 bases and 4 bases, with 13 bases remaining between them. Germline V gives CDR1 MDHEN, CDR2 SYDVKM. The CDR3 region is CASGGGASDTQYF. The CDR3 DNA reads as TGTGCCAGCGGAGGGGGGGCCTCAGATACGCAGTATTTT.

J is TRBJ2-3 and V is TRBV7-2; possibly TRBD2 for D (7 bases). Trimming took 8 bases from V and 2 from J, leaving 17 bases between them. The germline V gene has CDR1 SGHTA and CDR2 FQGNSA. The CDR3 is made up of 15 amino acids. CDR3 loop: CASLGRGLYTDTQYF. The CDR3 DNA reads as TGTGCCAGCTTGGGGCGGGGGCTATACACAGATACGCAGTATTTT. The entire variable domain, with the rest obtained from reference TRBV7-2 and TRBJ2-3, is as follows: GAGVSQSPSNKVTEKGKDVELRCDPISGHTALYWYRQSLGQGLEFLIYFQGNSAPDKSGLPSDRFSAERTGGSVSTLTIQRTQQEDSAVYLCASLGRGLYTDTQYFGPGTRLTVL.

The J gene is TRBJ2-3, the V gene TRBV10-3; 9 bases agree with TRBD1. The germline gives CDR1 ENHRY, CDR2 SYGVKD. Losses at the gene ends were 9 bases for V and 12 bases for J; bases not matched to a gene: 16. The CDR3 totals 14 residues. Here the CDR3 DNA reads TGTGCCATTACAGACAGGGGGAGCACAGCTCCCCAGTATTTT. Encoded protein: CAITDRGSTAPQYF.

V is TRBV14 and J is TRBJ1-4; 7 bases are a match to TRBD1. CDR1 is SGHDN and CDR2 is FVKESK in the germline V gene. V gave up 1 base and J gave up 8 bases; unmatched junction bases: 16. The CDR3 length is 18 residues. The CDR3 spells CASSQVWDSLSGVEKLFF. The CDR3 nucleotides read TGTGCCAGCAGCCAAGTCTGGGACAGTCTCTCTGGAGTGGAAAAACTGTTTTTT.

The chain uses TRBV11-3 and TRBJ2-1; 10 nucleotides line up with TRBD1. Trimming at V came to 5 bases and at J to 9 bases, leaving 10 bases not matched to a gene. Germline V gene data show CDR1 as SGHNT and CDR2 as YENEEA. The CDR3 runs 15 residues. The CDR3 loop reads CASSPRDRGDGEQFF. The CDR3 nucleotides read TGTGCCAGCAGCCCACGGGACAGGGGCGATGGTGAGCAGTTCTTC.

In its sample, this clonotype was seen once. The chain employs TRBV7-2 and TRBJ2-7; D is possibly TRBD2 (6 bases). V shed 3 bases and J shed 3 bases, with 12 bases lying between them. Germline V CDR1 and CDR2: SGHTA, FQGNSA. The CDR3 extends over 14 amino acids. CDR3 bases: TGTGCCAGCAGCTTCGCGGGACCTCTCTACGAGCAGTACTTC. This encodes CASSFAGPLYEQYF.